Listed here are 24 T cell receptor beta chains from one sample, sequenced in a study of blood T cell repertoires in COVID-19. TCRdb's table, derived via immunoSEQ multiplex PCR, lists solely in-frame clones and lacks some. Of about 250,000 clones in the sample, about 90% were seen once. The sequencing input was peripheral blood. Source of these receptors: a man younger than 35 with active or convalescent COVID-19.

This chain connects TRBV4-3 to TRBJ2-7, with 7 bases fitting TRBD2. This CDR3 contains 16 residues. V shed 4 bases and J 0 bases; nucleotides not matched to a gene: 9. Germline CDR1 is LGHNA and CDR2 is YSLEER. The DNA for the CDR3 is TGCGCCAGCAGCCTCCGAGAGGGCGGGAGCTCCTACGAGCAGTACTTC. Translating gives CASSLREGGSSYEQYF.

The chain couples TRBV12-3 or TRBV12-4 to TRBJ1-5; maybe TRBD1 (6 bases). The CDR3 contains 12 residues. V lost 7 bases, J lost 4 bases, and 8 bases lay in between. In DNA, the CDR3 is TGTGCCAGCACCCAGGGGAATCAGCCCCAGCATTTT. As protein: CASTQGNQPQHF.

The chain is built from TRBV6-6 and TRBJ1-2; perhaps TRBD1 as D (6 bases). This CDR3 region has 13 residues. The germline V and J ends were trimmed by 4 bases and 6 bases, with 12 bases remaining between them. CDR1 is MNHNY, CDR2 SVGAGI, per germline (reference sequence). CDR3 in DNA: TGTGCCAGCAGTTTGGTAGGGGGAAATGGCTACACCTTC. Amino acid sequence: CASSLVGGNGYTF.

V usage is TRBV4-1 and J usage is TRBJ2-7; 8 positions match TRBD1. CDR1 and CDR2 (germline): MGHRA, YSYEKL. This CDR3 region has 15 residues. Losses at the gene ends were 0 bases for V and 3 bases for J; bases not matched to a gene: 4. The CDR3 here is CASSQEGQARYEQYF. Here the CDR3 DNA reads TGCGCCAGCAGCCAAGAGGGACAGGCGCGCTACGAGCAGTACTTC.

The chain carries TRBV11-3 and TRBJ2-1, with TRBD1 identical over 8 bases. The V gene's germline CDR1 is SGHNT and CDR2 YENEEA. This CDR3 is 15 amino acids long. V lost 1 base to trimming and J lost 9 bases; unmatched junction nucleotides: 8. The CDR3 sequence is CASSLAAGGKGEQFF. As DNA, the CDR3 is TGTGCCAGCAGCTTAGCCGCAGGGGGCAAGGGTGAGCAGTTCTTC.

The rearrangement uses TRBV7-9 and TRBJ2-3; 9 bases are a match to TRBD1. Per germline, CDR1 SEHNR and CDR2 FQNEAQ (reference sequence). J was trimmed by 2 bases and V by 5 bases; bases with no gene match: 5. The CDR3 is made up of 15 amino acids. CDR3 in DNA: TGTGCCAGCAGCCCTGGGACAGGGTCCACAGATACGCAGTATTTT. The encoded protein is CASSPGTGSTDTQYF.

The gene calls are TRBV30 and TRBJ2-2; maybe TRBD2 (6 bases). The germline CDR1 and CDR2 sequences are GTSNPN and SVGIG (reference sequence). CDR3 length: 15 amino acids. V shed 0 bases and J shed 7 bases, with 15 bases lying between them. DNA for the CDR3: TGTGCCTGGAGTGTGGGACTTTTTCTCGGCGGGGAGCTGTTTTTT. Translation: CAWSVGLFLGGELFF.

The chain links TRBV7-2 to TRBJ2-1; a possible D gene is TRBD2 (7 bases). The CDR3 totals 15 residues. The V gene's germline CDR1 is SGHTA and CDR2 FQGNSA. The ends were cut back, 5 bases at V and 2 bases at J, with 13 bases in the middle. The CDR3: CASSKGGLAYNEQFF. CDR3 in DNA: TGTGCCAGCAGCAAGGGGGGGCTAGCCTACAATGAGCAGTTCTTC.

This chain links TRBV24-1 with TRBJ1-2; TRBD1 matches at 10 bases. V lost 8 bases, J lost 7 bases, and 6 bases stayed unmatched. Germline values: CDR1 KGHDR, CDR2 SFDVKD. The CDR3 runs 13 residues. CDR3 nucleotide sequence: TGTGCCACCATGGAGACAGGGGGCGGTGGCTACACCTTC. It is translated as CATMETGGGGYTF.

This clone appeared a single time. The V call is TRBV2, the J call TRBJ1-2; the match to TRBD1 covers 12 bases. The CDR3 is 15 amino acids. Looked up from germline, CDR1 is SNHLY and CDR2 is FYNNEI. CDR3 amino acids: CASPMGDRGPIGYTF. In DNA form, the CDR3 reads TGTGCGAGCCCGATGGGGGACAGGGGGCCCATTGGCTACACCTTC.

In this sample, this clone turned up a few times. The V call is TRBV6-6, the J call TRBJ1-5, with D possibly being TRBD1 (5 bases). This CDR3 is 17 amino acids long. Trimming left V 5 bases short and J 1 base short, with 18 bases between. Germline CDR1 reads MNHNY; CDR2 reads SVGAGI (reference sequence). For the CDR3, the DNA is TGTGCCAGCAGTCACCGGACGGGGGGACTCAGCAATCAGCCCCAGCATTTT. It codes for CASSHRTGGLSNQPQHF.

The CDR3 nucleotides are TGTGCCAGCAGTTTCCGGGGAGAAGGTCAGCCCCAGCATTTT. Its protein is CASSFRGEGQPQHF. V usage is TRBV28 and J usage is TRBJ1-5; no reliable D call. The CDR3 spans 14 residues. Germline V gene lookup returns CDR1 MDHEN and CDR2 SYDVKM. V was clipped by 3 bases and J by 6 bases, with 12 bases between them.

CDR3 coding DNA: TGTGCCAGCAGCGAAACAGGGAACTACTATGGCTACACCTTC. Protein: CASSETGNYYGYTF. This chain uses TRBV7-2 with TRBJ1-2; D perhaps matches TRBD1 (6 bases). The CDR3 is 14 amino acids. The ends were cut back, 5 bases at V and 3 bases at J, with 13 bases in the middle. Germline values: CDR1 SGHTA, CDR2 FQGNSA.

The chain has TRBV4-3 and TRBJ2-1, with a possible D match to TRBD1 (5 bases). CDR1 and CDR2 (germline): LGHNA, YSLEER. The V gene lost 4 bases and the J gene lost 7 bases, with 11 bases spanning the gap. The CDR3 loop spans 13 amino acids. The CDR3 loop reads CASSLAGRNEQFF. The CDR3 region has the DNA TGCGCCAGCAGCCTGGCAGGGCGGAATGAGCAGTTCTTC.

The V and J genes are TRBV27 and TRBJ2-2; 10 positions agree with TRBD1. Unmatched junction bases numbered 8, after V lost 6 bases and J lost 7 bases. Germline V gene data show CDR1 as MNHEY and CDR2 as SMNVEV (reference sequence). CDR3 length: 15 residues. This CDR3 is CASRTRQGAHGELFF. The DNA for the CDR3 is TGTGCCAGCAGGACCCGACAGGGGGCGCACGGGGAGCTGTTTTTT.

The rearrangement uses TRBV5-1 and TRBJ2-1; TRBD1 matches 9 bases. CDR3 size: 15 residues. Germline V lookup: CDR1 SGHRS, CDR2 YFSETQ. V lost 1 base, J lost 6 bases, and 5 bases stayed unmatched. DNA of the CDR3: TGCGCCAGCAGCTTGTTCGCGGGACAGGGCAATGAGCAGTTCTTC. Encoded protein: CASSLFAGQGNEQFF.

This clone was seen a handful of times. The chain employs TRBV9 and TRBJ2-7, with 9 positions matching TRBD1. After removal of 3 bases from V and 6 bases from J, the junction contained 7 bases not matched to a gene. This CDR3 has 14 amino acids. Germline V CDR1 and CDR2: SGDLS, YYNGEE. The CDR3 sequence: CASSAGQGMSEQYF. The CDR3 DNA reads TGTGCCAGCAGCGCCGGACAGGGGATGTCCGAGCAGTACTTC.

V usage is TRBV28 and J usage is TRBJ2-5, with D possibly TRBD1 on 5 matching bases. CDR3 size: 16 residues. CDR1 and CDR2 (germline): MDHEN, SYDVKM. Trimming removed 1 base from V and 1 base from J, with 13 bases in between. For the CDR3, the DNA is TGTGCCAGCAGTTTATATCGCTTTGGGGCCCAAGAGACCCAGTACTTC. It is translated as CASSLYRFGAQETQYF.

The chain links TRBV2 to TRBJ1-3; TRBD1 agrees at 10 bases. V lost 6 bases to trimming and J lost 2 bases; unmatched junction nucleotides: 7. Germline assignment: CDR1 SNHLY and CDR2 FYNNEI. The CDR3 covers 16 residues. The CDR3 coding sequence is TGTGCCAGCAGACTCGGACAGGGGGTTACTGGAAACACCATATATTTT. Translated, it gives CASRLGQGVTGNTIYF.

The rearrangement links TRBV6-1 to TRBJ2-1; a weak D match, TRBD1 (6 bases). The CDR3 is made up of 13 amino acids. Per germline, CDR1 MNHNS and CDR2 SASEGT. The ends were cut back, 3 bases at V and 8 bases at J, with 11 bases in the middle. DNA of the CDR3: TGTGCCAGCAGTGAGGCCAGGGGCGATGAGCAGTTCTTC. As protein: CASSEARGDEQFF.

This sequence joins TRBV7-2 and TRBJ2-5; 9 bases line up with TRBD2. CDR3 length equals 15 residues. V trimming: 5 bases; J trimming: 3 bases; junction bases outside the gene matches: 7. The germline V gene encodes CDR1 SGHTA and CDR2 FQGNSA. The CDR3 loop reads CASSISGRREETQYF. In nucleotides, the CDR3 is TGTGCCAGCAGCATTAGCGGGAGACGCGAAGAGACCCAGTACTTC. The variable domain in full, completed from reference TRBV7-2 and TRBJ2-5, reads GAGVSQSPSNKVTEKGKDVELRCDPISGHTALYWYRQSLGQGLEFLIYFQGNSAPDKSGLPSDRFSAERTGGSVSTLTIQRTQQEDSAVYLCASSISGRREETQYFGPGTRLLVL.

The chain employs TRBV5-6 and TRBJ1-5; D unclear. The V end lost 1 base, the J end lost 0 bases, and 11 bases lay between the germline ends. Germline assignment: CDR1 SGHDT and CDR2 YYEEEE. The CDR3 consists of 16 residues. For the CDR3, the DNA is TGTGCCAGCAGCTTGTTTGGGCAGGTTAGCAATCAGCCCCAGCATTTT. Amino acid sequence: CASSLFGQVSNQPQHF.

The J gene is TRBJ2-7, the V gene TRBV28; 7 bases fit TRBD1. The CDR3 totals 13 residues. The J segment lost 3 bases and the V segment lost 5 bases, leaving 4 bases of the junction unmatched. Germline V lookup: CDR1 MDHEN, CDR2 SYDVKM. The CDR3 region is CASSPRQGYEQYF. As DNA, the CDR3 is TGTGCCAGCAGTCCGAGACAGGGCTACGAGCAGTACTTC.

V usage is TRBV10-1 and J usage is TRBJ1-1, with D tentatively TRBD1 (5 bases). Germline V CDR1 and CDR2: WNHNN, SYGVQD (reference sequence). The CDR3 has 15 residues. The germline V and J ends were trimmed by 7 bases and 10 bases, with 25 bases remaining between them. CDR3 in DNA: TGCGCCAGCAACCCGGGACCGGGAGTACTGACCGGAGCTTTCTTT. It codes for CASNPGPGVLTGAFF.